This T cell receptor (beta chain) was captured in a study of regulatory T cells in long-lasting Graves disease. iRepertoire HTBI primers and Arm-PCR of CDR3 regions built TCR beta libraries. From the multiplex PCR reads, TCRdb called clonotypes with MiXCR, one entry per CDR3 protein. The table has 350,000 to 400,000 distinct CDR3 sequences, 15% to 17% seen once; the top ten hold about a fifth. V was shortened by 0 bases and J by 0 bases, with 12 bases between the two germline ends. The CDR3 is 17 residues long. Time point specified: newly diagnosed GD, antithyroid drugs for less than 3 months. PBMCs were the source of the RNA used for TCR sequencing. In its sample, this clonotype was seen many times.

The sequence came from a female donor with Graves disease. This chain connects TRBV12-3 or TRBV12-4 to TRBJ2-1, with D tentatively TRBD2 (5 bases). Sequenced here: peripheral blood mononuclear cells (PBMCs), sampled at new diagnosis, from a patient treated with antithyroid drugs. The DNA for the CDR3 is TGTGCCAGCAGTTTAGCGAGAGGGTGGAGCTCCTACAATGAGCAGTTCTTC. Protein product: CASSLARGWSSYNEQFF.